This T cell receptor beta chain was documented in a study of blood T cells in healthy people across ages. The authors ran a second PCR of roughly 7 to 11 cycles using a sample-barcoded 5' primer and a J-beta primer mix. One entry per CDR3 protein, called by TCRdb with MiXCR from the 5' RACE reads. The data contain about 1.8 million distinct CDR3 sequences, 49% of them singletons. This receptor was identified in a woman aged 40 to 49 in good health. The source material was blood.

The CDR3 DNA reads as TGCAGTGCTAGAGATTTGGGGACAAGGGACGAGCAGTACTTC. Its protein product is CSARDLGTRDEQYF. V usage is TRBV20-1 and J usage is TRBJ2-7, with D possibly being TRBD1 (6 bases). The CDR3 runs to 14 residues. Trimming took off 0 bases at V and 5 bases at J, with 14 bases between the two ends. The germline V gene encodes CDR1 DFQATT and CDR2 SNEGSKA (reference sequence).